The entry below gives a single T cell receptor beta chain sequence along with its context. The sample belongs to a study of blood T cell repertoires in COVID-19. Study summary: Whether acute or convalescent, the COVID-19 samples came from the United States, Italy and Spain. The cDNA or gDNA used as material had been derived from T cells, B-cell-depleted T cells, or PBMCs.

Methods used by the authors: Researchers report that nucleated cell counts were estimated from reference gene primer amplification. Libraries were prepared by immunoSEQ multiplex PCR; TCRdb keeps only in-frame clonotypes and omits some of them. That table supplies the V and J calls and clone size; D and trimming were determined from the DNA. This sample yields nearly 200,000 clones, of which 80% to 85% are seen a single time; 20% belongs to the top ten. The CDR3 has 12 amino acids. Germline V CDR1 and CDR2: MNHEY, SVGAGI. Trimming took 5 bases from V and 8 from J, leaving 9 bases between them. The TCR was taken from a human donor in a cohort sampled during active COVID-19. The V and J genes are TRBV6-5 and TRBJ1-4; no definite D call. The specimen sequenced was peripheral blood. The CDR3 is CASSQHREKLFF. The CDR3 DNA is TGTGCCAGCAGTCAGCACAGAGAAAAACTGTTTTTT.